The 28 T cell receptor beta chains below were found in one sample sequenced in a study of control samples from healthy donors and cancer patients. Only in-frame clones appear in the TCRdb table, and some are missing; sequencing was by immunoSEQ multiplex PCR. The profile covers fewer than 110,000 clones, with about 89% appearing a single time and 15% to 20% taken by the ten largest. The sequenced sample was PBMCs. These receptors were taken from a man in his sixties with lung cancer.

The rearrangement links TRBV20-1 to TRBJ1-2; TRBD1 agrees at 9 bases. The CDR3 totals 11 residues. V lost 5 bases, J lost 12 bases, and 7 bases stayed unmatched. Per the germline V gene, CDR1 is DFQATT and CDR2 is SNEGSKA (reference sequence). CDR3 coding DNA: TGCAGTGCTCCCCGGGACAGGGCTCACACCTTC. This sequence encodes CSAPRDRAHTF.

The rearrangement joins TRBV5-1 to TRBJ1-2, with 9 positions matching TRBD1. Germline V gene data show CDR1 as SGHRS and CDR2 as YFSETQ. The CDR3 is 15 residues long. Trimming took 0 bases from V and 6 from J; bases not matched to a gene: 6. CDR3 loop: CASSLGLRTGDGYTF. The CDR3 DNA sequence: TGCGCCAGCAGCTTGGGCCTTCGGACAGGGGATGGCTACACCTTC.

This clone was detected a few times. V gene TRBV4-1 combines with J gene TRBJ1-2, with 11 bases lining up with TRBD1. From germline, CDR1 is MGHRA and CDR2 YSYEKL. V lost 1 base, J lost 2 bases, and 0 bases stayed unmatched. The CDR3 spans 15 residues. The CDR3 DNA reads TGCGCCAGCAGCCAAGGGACAGGGGGCAACTATGGCTACACCTTC. The encoded protein is CASSQGTGGNYGYTF.

CDR3 sequence reads: CASSLSRGHEQFF. The CDR3 DNA follows: TGTGCCAGCAGCCTTTCTAGGGGGCATGAGCAGTTCTTC. V gene TRBV7-9 combines with J gene TRBJ2-1; 7 bases match TRBD1. CDR3 length equals 13 residues. CDR1 is SEHNR and CDR2 is FQNEAQ in the germline V gene (reference sequence). Germline trimming cut 5 bases from V and 8 bases from J; bases unmatched to any gene: 6.

The gene calls are TRBV5-1 and TRBJ1-1, with TRBD1 matching 8 bases. V lost 2 bases, J lost 5 bases, and 5 bases stayed unmatched. The CDR3 spans 14 residues. Germline CDR1 is SGHRS and CDR2 is YFSETQ. The CDR3 region is CASSFDRGGTEAFF. The CDR3 DNA reads TGCGCCAGCAGCTTCGACAGGGGAGGAACTGAAGCTTTCTTT. Full variable domain (missing parts from reference TRBV5-1 and TRBJ1-1): KAGVTQTPRYLIKTRGQQVTLSCSPISGHRSVSWYQQTPGQGLQFLFEYFSETQRNKGNFPGRFSGRQFSNSRSEMNVSTLELGDSALYLCASSFDRGGTEAFFGQGTRLTVV.

The chain joins TRBV7-9 to TRBJ1-6; D is unclear. Germline V gene lookup returns CDR1 SEHNR and CDR2 FQNEAQ (reference sequence). V was pared by 5 bases and J by 18 bases, with 5 bases between. The CDR3 is 8 residues long. The CDR3 nucleotides read TGTGCCAGCAGCCTCCCCCACTTT. Protein: CASSLPHF.

The V gene is TRBV7-3, the J gene TRBJ2-5; 7 nucleotides match TRBD2. Germline CDR1 and CDR2: SGHTA and FQGTGA. Trimming took 5 bases from V and 5 from J; bases not matched to a gene: 8. The CDR3 spans 14 residues. CDR3 nucleotides: TGTGCCAGCAGCGTTCACGGGCGGGGGGAGACCCAGTACTTC. This encodes CASSVHGRGETQYF.

The rearrangement joins TRBV6-5 to TRBJ2-7; TRBD1 is a possible D gene (6 bases). The V end was cut by 2 bases, the J end by 5 bases, with 10 bases between. The CDR3 has 13 residues. Germline values: CDR1 MNHEY, CDR2 SVGAGI. The CDR3 sequence: CASSYNRVNEQYV. CDR3 DNA: TGTGCCAGCAGTTACAACAGGGTTAACGAGCAGTACGTC.

This clone appeared a few times. The chain employs TRBV27 and TRBJ1-2; D gene uncertain. CDR1 MNHEY and CDR2 SMNVEV come from the germline V gene (reference sequence). The CDR3 loop spans 14 amino acids. With 5 bases removed from V and 7 bases from J, the gap between germline ends came to 17 bases. The CDR3 DNA is TGTGCCAGCAGTAGAACCGTTAGAGGAGGTGGCTACACCTTC. Translated: CASSRTVRGGGYTF.

The chain links TRBV27 to TRBJ1-1; D is undetermined. Germline loops: CDR1 MNHEY, CDR2 SMNVEV (reference sequence). The length of the CDR3 is 15 residues. The V end was cut by 1 base, the J end by 2 bases, with 11 bases between. CDR3 sequence: CASSLWAGPNTEAFF. CDR3 sequence (DNA): TGTGCCAGCAGTTTATGGGCAGGACCTAACACTGAAGCTTTCTTT.

The chain is built from TRBV4-1 and TRBJ1-1; no definite D call. Trimming cost V 4 bases and J 11 bases, with 17 bases left between them. This CDR3 region has 13 residues. The germline CDR1 and CDR2 sequences are MGHRA and YSYEKL. The CDR3 DNA reads TGCGCCAGCAGCCCGCCCGGCAGGCTCCCCGCTTTCTTT. Residues: CASSPPGRLPAFF.

The chain recombines TRBV4-1 with TRBJ2-4; 12 bases match TRBD2. The germline CDR1 and CDR2 sequences are MGHRA and YSYEKL. The CDR3 loop spans 17 amino acids. Losses at the gene ends were 5 bases for V and 1 base for J; bases not matched to a gene: 6. CDR3 region: CASSASGGAMAKNIQYF. CDR3 DNA: TGCGCCAGCAGCGCTAGCGGGGGGGCGATGGCCAAAAACATTCAGTACTTC.

This clone has a handful of counts. The V gene is TRBV2, the J gene TRBJ1-1; the D gene is possibly TRBD1 (5 bases). V was trimmed by 6 bases and J by 5 bases, leaving 13 bases between them. This CDR3 is built from 13 residues. Germline V gives CDR1 SNHLY, CDR2 FYNNEI. The CDR3, as DNA: TGTGCCAGCAGCCTTAGGGGAGAGACTGAAGCTTTCTTT. Translating it yields CASSLRGETEAFF.

The rearrangement uses TRBV14 and TRBJ1-1; 9 nucleotides agree with TRBD1. Germline CDR1 SGHDN, CDR2 FVKESK. Trimming removed 4 bases from V and 6 bases from J; junction bases left unmatched: 12. The CDR3 sequence is 16 residues long. CDR3 nucleotide sequence: TGTGCCAGCAGCCTCCCCGGGACAGGGTCGAAGGCTGAAGCTTTCTTT. It codes for CASSLPGTGSKAEAFF.

This clone was observed a single time. V gene TRBV9 combines with J gene TRBJ1-1; the D is unclear. The CDR3 is made up of 15 amino acids. The V end was cut by 0 bases, the J end by 11 bases, with 20 bases between. Germline V lookup: CDR1 SGDLS, CDR2 YYNGEE. DNA for the CDR3: TGTGCCAGCAGCGTAGAATCGAGTGTAGCAGGTAGCGCTTTCTTT. Protein product: CASSVESSVAGSAFF.

CDR3 nucleotide sequence: TGTGCCAGCAGCCCGGGGCTCGGTCAGCCCCAGCATTTT. Its translation: CASSPGLGQPQHF. The rearrangement joins TRBV7-9 to TRBJ1-5; a possible D gene is TRBD1 (5 bases). CDR3 length equals 13 residues. Germline CDR1 SEHNR, CDR2 FQNEAQ (reference sequence). Trimming stripped 5 bases from V and 6 bases from J, with 11 bases between.

The chain employs TRBV18 and TRBJ2-3; 9 bases map to TRBD2. Trimming cost V 0 bases and J 2 bases; bases outside gene matches: 9. The length of the CDR3 is 18 residues. The V gene's germline CDR1 is KGHSH and CDR2 LQKENI. CDR3 coding DNA: TGTGCCAGCTCACCACCAGCGGGGGGCCCAAAGATCACAGATACGCAGTATTTT. Translation: CASSPPAGGPKITDTQYF.

The rearrangement joins TRBV2 to TRBJ1-1; TRBD1 might be the D (6 bases). This CDR3 spans 13 amino acids. Germline V lookup: CDR1 SNHLY, CDR2 FYNNEI. Trimming pared 4 bases from V and 2 bases from J, leaving 8 bases between. CDR3 in amino acids: CASSADSNTEAFF. CDR3 coding DNA: TGTGCCAGCAGTGCGGACAGTAACACTGAAGCTTTCTTT.

The rearrangement uses TRBV5-1 and TRBJ1-2; D is undetermined. Trimming stripped 0 bases from V and 0 bases from J, with 6 bases between. Germline CDR1 SGHRS, CDR2 YFSETQ. The CDR3 extends over 14 amino acids. The CDR3 sequence is CASSLGSTNYGYTF. CDR3 DNA: TGCGCCAGCAGCTTGGGGAGCACTAACTATGGCTACACCTTC.

The chain uses TRBV11-2 and TRBJ1-6; TRBD1 matches 9 bases. The CDR3 loop spans 14 amino acids. Trimming took 3 bases from V and 8 from J; bases not matched to a gene: 2. Germline assignment: CDR1 SGHAT and CDR2 FQNNGV. As DNA, the CDR3 is TGTGCCAGCAGCTTTGGGGACAGGGATTCACCCCTCCACTTT. Translation gives CASSFGDRDSPLHF. Combining the CDR3 with reference TRBV11-2 and TRBJ1-6 gives the whole variable domain EAGVAQSPRYKIIEKRQSVAFWCNPISGHATLYWYQQILGQGPKLLIQFQNNGVVDDSQLPKDRFSAERLKGVDSTLKIQPAKLEDSAVYLCASSFGDRDSPLHFGNGTRLTVT.

This rearrangement joins TRBV7-9 to TRBJ2-5; perhaps TRBD1 as D (7 bases). This CDR3 is 14 amino acids long. From germline, CDR1 is SEHNR and CDR2 FQNEAQ (reference sequence). Trimming took 4 bases from V and 2 from J, leaving 11 bases between them. Written as DNA, the CDR3 is TGTGCCAGCAGCTACGCGGGACAGCAAGAGACCCAGTACTTC. This sequence encodes CASSYAGQQETQYF. Based on the CDR3 plus reference TRBV7-9 and TRBJ2-5, the full variable domain is DTGVSQNPRHKITKRGQNVTFRCDPISEHNRLYWYRQTLGQGPEFLTYFQNEAQLEKSRLLSDRFSAERPKGSFSTLEIQRTEQGDSAMYLCASSYAGQQETQYFGPGTRLLVL.

DNA for the CDR3: TGTGCCAGCAGCTTGATACGTAACACTGAAGCTTTCTTT. It yields the protein CASSLIRNTEAFF. V usage is TRBV7-2 and J usage is TRBJ1-1; no firm D call. The germline V gene has CDR1 SGHTA and CDR2 FQGNSA. The CDR3 totals 13 residues. V lost 3 bases, J lost 2 bases, and 7 bases lay in between.

The rearrangement links TRBV6-5 to TRBJ1-4; 7 nucleotides match TRBD1. Trimming removed 2 bases from V and 5 bases from J; junction bases left unmatched: 5. Germline V gene sequence: CDR1 MNHEY, CDR2 SVGAGI. This CDR3 is 15 amino acids long. CDR3: CASSYAAGGNEKLFF. CDR3 nucleotides: TGTGCCAGCAGTTACGCGGCAGGGGGAAATGAAAAACTGTTTTTT.

V is TRBV19 and J is TRBJ2-2; TRBD2 matches 9 bases. The CDR3 sequence is 16 residues long. Losses at the gene ends were 7 bases for V and 4 bases for J; bases not matched to a gene: 10. CDR1 is LNHDA and CDR2 is SQIVND in the germline V gene (reference sequence). CDR3 region: CASISRAGGSTGELFF. Written as DNA, the CDR3 is TGTGCCAGTATCAGCCGCGCGGGGGGGTCCACCGGGGAGCTGTTTTTT.

This clone has a single count. The chain couples TRBV19 to TRBJ1-3; 10 bases map to TRBD1. The germline gives CDR1 LNHDA, CDR2 SQIVND (reference sequence). Trimming took 3 bases from V and 0 from J; bases not matched to a gene: 2. This CDR3 contains 16 residues. DNA for the CDR3: TGTGCCAGTAGTATGGGGGACAGGGGCTCTGGAAACACCATATATTTT. Translated, it gives CASSMGDRGSGNTIYF.

The J gene is TRBJ1-4, the V gene TRBV3-1 (or the pseudogene TRBV3-2); TRBD1 aligns across 11 bases. CDR3 length equals 13 residues. V lost 3 bases to trimming and J lost 10 bases; unmatched junction nucleotides: 1. Per germline, CDR1 LGHDT and CDR2 YNNKEL (reference sequence). CDR3 coding DNA: TGTGCCAGCAGCCAGGGACAGGGGGGAAAACTGTTTTTT. Its protein product is CASSQGQGGKLFF.

The rearrangement uses TRBV19 and TRBJ2-1, with D perhaps matching TRBD1 (6 bases). Deletions cut 5 bases from V and 9 bases from J, with 26 bases between. This CDR3 has 17 residues. In germline, CDR1 is LNHDA, CDR2 SQIVND (reference sequence). The CDR3 reads CASSGSLTGSLWTEQFF. The CDR3 DNA follows: TGTGCCAGTAGTGGGTCACTAACAGGGTCCCTTTGGACTGAGCAGTTCTTC.

The V call is TRBV29-1, the J call TRBJ2-3; TRBD1 aligns across 10 bases. In germline, CDR1 is SQVTM, CDR2 ANQGSEA. There are 14 residues in the CDR3. V gave up 6 bases and J gave up 0 bases; unmatched junction bases: 3. CDR3: CSVDRGLSTDTQYF. Here the CDR3 DNA reads TGCAGCGTCGACAGGGGGCTTAGCACAGATACGCAGTATTTT.